The next 21 T cell receptor beta chains were all read from a single sample in a study of cytotoxic CD8 clonotypes in ibrutinib-treated CLL. Measured with immunoSEQ multiplex PCR; TCRdb has only the in-frame clones, and not every one. The table has about 92,000 clones, roughly three quarters seen once; the top ten hold 20% to 25%. Sequenced here: PBMCs, sampled after 24 months of ibrutinib treatment. The source is a human donor with chronic lymphocytic leukemia.

This chain connects TRBV6-4 to TRBJ2-3; weak D call: TRBD1 (6 bases). There are 15 residues in the CDR3. Germline assignment: CDR1 MRHNA and CDR2 SNTAGT. V was trimmed by 3 bases and J by 1 base, leaving 11 bases between them. CDR3 protein: CASSEEGDGTDTQYF. CDR3 DNA sequence: TGTGCCAGCAGTGAAGAGGGGGACGGCACAGATACGCAGTATTTT.

The CDR3 protein is CASSLIPDHYGYTF. The CDR3 bases are TGTGCCAGCAGCTTGATTCCGGACCACTATGGCTACACCTTC. The rearrangement uses TRBV5-6 and TRBJ1-2; D is uncertain. V lost 1 base and J lost 3, with 10 bases in between. The CDR3 is 14 residues long. Germline V gene data show CDR1 as SGHDT and CDR2 as YYEEEE.

This clone was recorded a few times. This chain links TRBV11-2 with TRBJ2-7; D unresolved. V lost 0 bases, J lost 0 bases, and 9 bases lay in between. Germline assignment: CDR1 SGHAT and CDR2 FQNNGV. This CDR3 comprises 15 residues. CDR3 residues: CASSLDQPYSYEQYF. CDR3 bases: TGTGCCAGCAGCTTAGACCAGCCGTACTCCTACGAGCAGTACTTC. Full variable domain (rest looked up from reference TRBV11-2 and TRBJ2-7): EAGVAQSPRYKIIEKRQSVAFWCNPISGHATLYWYQQILGQGPKLLIQFQNNGVVDDSQLPKDRFSAERLKGVDSTLKIQPAKLEDSAVYLCASSLDQPYSYEQYFGPGTRLTVT.

This clone appeared a single time. V gene TRBV27 combines with J gene TRBJ2-7; D perhaps matches TRBD2 (6 bases). V was cut by 8 bases and J by 0 bases, with 11 bases left in between. The CDR3 sequence is 13 residues long. Germline CDR1 MNHEY, CDR2 SMNVEV (reference sequence). CDR3 nucleotide sequence: TGTGCCAGCGGCCCCGGGGGCTCCTACGAGCAGTACTTC. Translating it yields CASGPGGSYEQYF.

This chain joins TRBV2 and TRBJ2-7; a weak D match, TRBD2 (6 bases). The ends were cut back, 4 bases at V and 1 base at J, with 26 bases in the middle. Germline-derived CDR1 and CDR2 are SNHLY and FYNNEI. This CDR3 is 19 amino acids long. CDR3 DNA sequence: TGTGCCAGCAGTGTGGCGGGGCGCGACCTTTACCTATTATCCTACGAGCAGTACTTC. This gives the protein CASSVAGRDLYLLSYEQYF. Supplemented by reference TRBV2 and TRBJ2-7, the full variable domain reads EPEVTQTPSHQVTQMGQEVILRCVPISNHLYFYWYRQILGQKVEFLVSFYNNEISEKSEIFDDQFSVERPDGSNFTLKIRSTKLEDSAMYFCASSVAGRDLYLLSYEQYFGPGTRLTVT.

The chain employs TRBV19 and TRBJ1-5, with D uncertain. Germline V gene sequence: CDR1 LNHDA, CDR2 SQIVND (reference sequence). V was shortened by 4 bases and J by 5 bases, with 9 bases between the two germline ends. This CDR3 has 13 amino acids. CDR3 sequence: CASSTQRDQPQHF. CDR3 coding DNA: TGTGCCAGTAGTACCCAGAGGGATCAGCCCCAGCATTTT.

The chain recombines TRBV4-2 with TRBJ2-2; perhaps D is TRBD1 or TRBD2 (6 bases each). The germline V gene has CDR1 LGHNA and CDR2 YNFKEQ. The CDR3 sequence is 19 residues long. Trimming cost V 0 bases and J 4 bases, with 21 bases left between them. In nucleotides, the CDR3 is TGTGCCAGCAGCCAAGATCGTCGTCCCGGGAGAGGGGGCACCGGGGAGCTGTTTTTT. Translation gives CASSQDRRPGRGGTGELFF.

This chain links TRBV30 with TRBJ1-2, with TRBD1 as a possible D gene (6 bases). This CDR3 comprises 14 residues. The V and J ends lost 1 base and 8 bases respectively, with 17 bases between them. Germline CDR1 is GTSNPN and CDR2 is SVGIG (reference sequence). CDR3 in amino acids: CAWSAPLQGWGYTF. The DNA of the CDR3 is TGTGCCTGGAGTGCGCCCTTACAGGGTTGGGGCTACACCTTC. Full variable domain (outside the CDR3, taken from reference TRBV30 and TRBJ1-2): SQTIHQWPATLVQPVGSPLSLECTVEGTSNPNLYWYRQAAGRGLQLLFYSVGIGQISSEVPQNLSASRPQDRQFILSSKKLLLSDSGFYLCAWSAPLQGWGYTFGSGTRLTVV.

The chain is built from TRBV9 and TRBJ2-3; 10 nucleotides line up with TRBD1. Germline V gene lookup returns CDR1 SGDLS and CDR2 YYNGEE. The CDR3 runs 16 residues. With V trimmed by 4 bases and J by 3 bases, 8 bases remained unmatched. The CDR3 nucleotides are TGTGCCAGCAGCCTGGGGACAGGGGTGTCAACAGATACGCAGTATTTT. Its translation: CASSLGTGVSTDTQYF.

This clone was picked up a small number of times. The chain has TRBV12-2 and TRBJ2-5; the table gives TRBD2 as D, unverified against the DNA. TRBV12-2 is annotated as a pseudogene. The CDR3 runs to 14 residues. The CDR3: CASRPSLAEETQYF. CDR3 nucleotides: TGTGCAAGTCGCCCGTCACTAGCGGAAGAGACCCAGTACTTC.

The chain is built from TRBV9 and TRBJ1-3, with D possibly TRBD1 on 6 matching bases. The CDR3 runs 17 residues. Germline V CDR1 and CDR2: SGDLS, YYNGEE. V lost 0 bases, J lost 3 bases, and 16 bases lay in between. CDR3 sequence: CASSVALGGQGGNTIYF. CDR3 nucleotide sequence: TGTGCCAGCAGCGTAGCCCTGGGGGGGCAAGGTGGAAACACCATATATTTT.

The chain couples TRBV7-9 to TRBJ1-6; the D gene is possibly TRBD1 (5 bases). The V gene lost 3 bases and the J gene lost 10 bases, with 7 bases spanning the gap. The CDR3 consists of 12 residues. The germline CDR1 and CDR2 sequences are SEHNR and FQNEAQ (reference sequence). This CDR3 reads CASSFQGSPLHF. The CDR3 coding sequence is TGTGCCAGCAGCTTTCAGGGATCACCCCTCCACTTT.

V gene TRBV7-2 combines with J gene TRBJ1-5, with D uncertain. V was clipped by 5 bases and J by 9 bases, with 11 bases between them. The CDR3 runs to 12 residues. Germline V gives CDR1 SGHTA, CDR2 FQGNSA. DNA for the CDR3: TGTGCCAGCAGCCCGTATCTCCGGCCCCAGCATTTT. The encoded protein is CASSPYLRPQHF.

The genes are TRBV11-3 and TRBJ2-5, with TRBD2 matching 8 bases. Germline CDR1 is SGHNT and CDR2 is YENEEA. CDR3 length: 16 residues. The ends lost 5 bases at V and 3 bases at J; junction bases unmatched: 11. The CDR3 reads CASSLRGGRNEETQYF. The CDR3 coding sequence is TGTGCCAGCAGCCTTAGGGGCGGGAGGAACGAAGAGACCCAGTACTTC. Drawing the rest from reference TRBV11-3 and TRBJ2-5, the complete variable domain is EAGVVQSPRYKIIEKKQPVAFWCNPISGHNTLYWYLQNLGQGPELLIRYENEEAVDDSQLPKDRFSAERLKGVDSTLKIQPAELGDSAVYLCASSLRGGRNEETQYFGPGTRLLVL.

The chain recombines TRBV11-2 with TRBJ2-1, with 11 bases lining up with TRBD1. Losses at the gene ends were 6 bases for V and 5 bases for J; bases not matched to a gene: 12. Germline values: CDR1 SGHAT, CDR2 FQNNGV. The CDR3 length is 17 residues. CDR3 sequence reads: CASSFTIGTGGHNEQFF. The CDR3 DNA reads as TGTGCCAGCAGTTTTACCATCGGGACAGGGGGTCACAATGAGCAGTTCTTC. The full variable domain, rest sourced from reference TRBV11-2 and TRBJ2-1, is EAGVAQSPRYKIIEKRQSVAFWCNPISGHATLYWYQQILGQGPKLLIQFQNNGVVDDSQLPKDRFSAERLKGVDSTLKIQPAKLEDSAVYLCASSFTIGTGGHNEQFFGPGTRLTVL.

The V gene is TRBV6-1, the J gene TRBJ2-5, with 9 bases matching TRBD1. The CDR3 spans 16 residues. Trimming cost V 2 bases and J 4 bases; bases outside gene matches: 8. Germline V gene data show CDR1 as MNHNS and CDR2 as SASEGT. The CDR3 nucleotides read TGTGCCAGCAGTGAACGTCGACAGGGGGTTGGAGAGACCCAGTACTTC. It specifies CASSERRQGVGETQYF.

The rearrangement joins TRBV18 to TRBJ1-1; D not certain. CDR1 is KGHSH and CDR2 is LQKENI in the germline V gene. This CDR3 is 14 amino acids long. Trimming took off 5 bases at V and 2 bases at J, with 12 bases between the two ends. CDR3 protein: CASSAMTPNTEAFF. The CDR3, as DNA: TGTGCCAGCTCAGCGATGACCCCCAACACTGAAGCTTTCTTT.

This chain uses TRBV7-9 with TRBJ2-3; tentative D call: TRBD1 (6 bases). CDR1 is SEHNR and CDR2 is FQNEAQ in the germline V gene (reference sequence). The V and J ends lost 5 bases and 1 base respectively, with 19 bases between them. The CDR3 runs 17 residues. As DNA, the CDR3 is TGTGCCAGCAGCGACCCCAGGGGCTATGACGGCACAGATACGCAGTATTTT. Residues: CASSDPRGYDGTDTQYF.

The chain joins TRBV7-6 to TRBJ1-1, with 8 bases lining up with TRBD1. The CDR3 is 15 residues long. Germline V gene data show CDR1 as SGHVS and CDR2 as FNYEAQ. V shed 5 bases and J 1 base; nucleotides not matched to a gene: 6. CDR3 nucleotides: TGTGCCAGCAGCACCCGGACAGGGACGAACACTGAAGCTTTCTTT. This gives the protein CASSTRTGTNTEAFF. The variable domain in full, completed from reference TRBV7-6 and TRBJ1-1, reads GAGVSQSPRYKVTKRGQDVALRCDPISGHVSLYWYRQALGQGPEFLTYFNYEAQQDKSGLPNDRFSAERPEGSISTLTIQRTEQRDSAMYRCASSTRTGTNTEAFFGQGTRLTVV.

In nucleotides, the CDR3 is TGTGCCAGCAGCCAATTATCCCGGGAGGAGCAGTACTTC. Its translation: CASSQLSREEQYF. The chain has TRBV16 and TRBJ2-7; possible D gene TRBD2, 6 bases. This CDR3 is built from 13 residues. V gave up 1 base and J gave up 7 bases, with 11 bases separating them. Germline CDR1 KGHSY, CDR2 FQNENV.

The chain has TRBV5-1 and TRBJ2-7; tentative D call: TRBD1 (5 bases). CDR3 length: 15 residues. CDR1 is SGHRS, CDR2 YFSETQ, per germline. V was shortened by 4 bases and J by 4 bases, with 18 bases between the two germline ends. In DNA, the CDR3 is TGCGCCAGCAGCACCCCAGGGTTAATGTGGTACGAGCAGTACTTC. Translated, it gives CASSTPGLMWYEQYF.